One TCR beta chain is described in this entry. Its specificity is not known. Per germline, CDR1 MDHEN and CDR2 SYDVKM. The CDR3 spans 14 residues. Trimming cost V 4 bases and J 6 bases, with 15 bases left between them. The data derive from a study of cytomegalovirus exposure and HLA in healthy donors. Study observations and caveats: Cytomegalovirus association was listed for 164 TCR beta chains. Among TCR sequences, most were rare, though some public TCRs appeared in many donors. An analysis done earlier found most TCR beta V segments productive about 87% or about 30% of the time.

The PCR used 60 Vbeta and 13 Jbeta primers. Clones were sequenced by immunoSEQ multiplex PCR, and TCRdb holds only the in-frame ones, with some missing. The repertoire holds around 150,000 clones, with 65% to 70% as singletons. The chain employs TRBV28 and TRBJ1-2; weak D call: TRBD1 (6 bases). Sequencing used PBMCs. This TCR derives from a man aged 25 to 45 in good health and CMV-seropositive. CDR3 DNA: TGTGCCAGCAGTTCGGTAGGGGGAAGGGATGGCTACACCTTC. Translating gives CASSSVGGRDGYTF.